This TCR beta chain was recovered during a study of PD-1 blockade in classical Hodgkin lymphoma. CDR1 is LNHNV, CDR2 YYDKDF, per germline (reference sequence). With 5 bases removed from V and 5 bases from J, the gap between germline ends came to 18 bases. This CDR3 has 15 residues. Libraries were prepared by immunoSEQ multiplex PCR; TCRdb keeps only in-frame clonotypes and omits some of them. Here the sample spans about 9,000 clones, roughly 84% being singletons. A word on this clone: The target antigen is unknown.

Regarding the study as a whole: Possible causes of repertoire differences, disease activity or prior therapy, remain undefined.

Each patient's relapse followed autologous stem cell transplantation, and brentuximab vedotin exposure varied. Purification of CD4+ T cells from thawed PBMCs was achieved by magnetic negative selection. This sequence originates from a human donor with classical Hodgkin lymphoma. The genes are TRBV15 and TRBJ2-5; the D gene is possibly TRBD2 (6 bases). Sequencing used CD4+ T cells from blood, obtained at baseline. The CDR3 DNA reads TGTGCCACCAGCCTTTCGCGGGACCTTAGGGAGACCCAGTACTTC. Translation gives CATSLSRDLRETQYF.